This TCR beta chain is from a study of blood T cell repertoires in COVID-19. Across the study: Italy, Spain and the United States were the sources of the convalescent and acute COVID-19 samples. PBMCs, B-cell-depleted T cells, or T cells provided the cDNA or gDNA that made up the material.

The CDR3 sequence is 14 residues long. Per the germline V gene, CDR1 is MNHEY and CDR2 is SMNVEV (reference sequence). Trimming stripped 8 bases from V and 5 bases from J, with 15 bases between. Authors' analysis steps: The authors estimated nucleated cell counts from reference gene primer amplification. Libraries were prepared by immunoSEQ multiplex PCR; TCRdb keeps only in-frame clonotypes and omits some of them. Clone size and the V and J calls come from that table; the DNA yielded D and trimming. The data show under 250,000 clones, about 86% seen once. This chain joins TRBV27 and TRBJ2-2, with a weak D call TRBD1 (6 bases). This TCR was recovered from a man in his forties or fifties with active or convalescent COVID-19. The sample comprised peripheral blood. In DNA, the CDR3 is TGTGCCAGCGGGGGCAGGGGCCGTACCGGGGAGCTGTTTTTT. Residues: CASGGRGRTGELFF.